This is a list of T cell receptor beta chains from one sample in a study of CD8 T cells in ankylosing spondylitis. TCRdb re-analysed the 5' RACE reads in MiXCR, keeping a single row per CDR3 protein. The repertoire holds under 950,000 distinct CDR3 sequences, with 15% to 20% as singletons. The specimen was blood, either unsorted or a sorted T cell fraction (not recorded which). The source is a male donor with ankylosing spondylitis. Each CDR3 is given with its conserved first and last residue. Each record gives: J gene, D gene, V gene, clone size, CDR3 protein, CDR3 DNA. D genes are given only for firm matches. Expanded clones get a size class; other rows say once, few or many, or leave the size out.

j_call: TRBJ2-5
d_call: TRBD2
v_call: TRBV7-2
clone_size: NA
cdr3_aa: CASTGLAGPQETQYF
cdr3_nt: TGTGCCAGCACGGGACTAGCGGGGCCCCAAGAGACCCAGTACTTC

j_call: TRBJ2-3
d_call: TRBD2
v_call: TRBV6-1
clone_size: few
cdr3_aa: CASSSLYAGGSDTQYF
cdr3_nt: TGTGCCAGCAGCTCCCTGTATGCGGGGGGATCTGATACGCAGTATTTT

j_call: TRBJ1-1
d_call: NA
v_call: TRBV9
clone_size: few
cdr3_aa: CASSRGAGGTFF
cdr3_nt: TGTGCCAGCAGCCGGGGGGCCGGGGGGACTTTCTTT

j_call: TRBJ1-2
d_call: TRBD1
v_call: TRBV5-1
clone_size: few
cdr3_aa: CASSKGQVDGYTF
cdr3_nt: TGCGCCAGCAGCAAAGGACAGGTGGATGGCTACACCTTC

j_call: TRBJ1-2
d_call: TRBD1
v_call: TRBV25-1
clone_size: NA
cdr3_aa: CASSPRPTSKRDRGRKGYGYTF
cdr3_nt: TGTGCCAGCAGTCCAAGACCAACTAGTAAACGGGACAGGGGGAGAAAGGGCTATGGCTACACCTTC

j_call: TRBJ2-1
d_call: NA
v_call: TRBV5-1
clone_size: NA
cdr3_aa: CASSLGYGKNEQFF
cdr3_nt: TGCGCCAGCAGCTTGGGGTATGGGAAAAATGAGCAGTTCTTC

j_call: TRBJ1-2
d_call: NA
v_call: TRBV28
clone_size: few
cdr3_aa: CASQDNYGYTF
cdr3_nt: TGTGCCAGCCAGGATAACTATGGCTACACCTTC

j_call: TRBJ2-1
d_call: TRBD2
v_call: TRBV11-2
clone_size: NA
cdr3_aa: CASSLAGGKYNEQFF
cdr3_nt: TGTGCCAGCAGCTTAGCGGGGGGGAAATACAATGAGCAGTTCTTC

j_call: TRBJ2-7
d_call: TRBD2
v_call: TRBV12-3/TRBV12-4
clone_size: NA
cdr3_aa: CASSKLYEDLAGTSSEQYF
cdr3_nt: TGTGCCAGCAGTAAACTGTACGAAGACCTTGCCGGGACTAGTAGCGAGCAGTACTTC

j_call: TRBJ2-1
d_call: NA
v_call: TRBV7-9
clone_size: NA
cdr3_aa: CASSQPGRGYNEQFF
cdr3_nt: TGTGCCAGCAGCCAGCCGGGAAGGGGGTACAATGAGCAGTTCTTC

j_call: TRBJ2-1
d_call: TRBD2
v_call: TRBV12-3/TRBV12-4
clone_size: NA
cdr3_aa: CASSPGTSFEQFF
cdr3_nt: TGTGCCAGCAGTCCCGGGACTAGTTTTGAGCAGTTCTTC

j_call: TRBJ2-5
d_call: TRBD2
v_call: TRBV3-1
clone_size: NA
cdr3_aa: CASSQIAGLGETQYF
cdr3_nt: TGTGCCAGCAGCCAAATAGCGGGACTGGGAGAGACCCAGTACTTC

j_call: TRBJ1-6
d_call: NA
v_call: TRBV12-3/TRBV12-4
clone_size: many
cdr3_aa: CASSLRGSYNSPLHF
cdr3_nt: TGTGCCAGCAGTTTGAGGGGCTCCTATAATTCACCCCTCCACTTT

j_call: TRBJ2-7
d_call: NA
v_call: TRBV4-2
clone_size: NA
cdr3_aa: CASSQDVGRYEQYF
cdr3_nt: TGTGCCAGCAGCCAAGATGTAGGAAGGTACGAGCAGTACTTC

j_call: TRBJ2-2
d_call: TRBD1
v_call: TRBV28
clone_size: few
cdr3_aa: CASSSPGTGDTGELFF
cdr3_nt: TGTGCCAGCAGCTCCCCCGGGACAGGGGACACCGGGGAGCTGTTTTTT

j_call: TRBJ1-2
d_call: TRBD1
v_call: TRBV20-1
clone_size: once
cdr3_aa: CSATNRGQGGYTF
cdr3_nt: TGCAGTGCAACCAACAGGGGGCAGGGTGGCTACACCTTC

j_call: TRBJ1-1
d_call: NA
v_call: TRBV29-1
clone_size: NA
cdr3_aa: CSVATRKAFF
cdr3_nt: TGCAGCGTTGCTACACGAAAAGCTTTCTTT

j_call: TRBJ2-1
d_call: NA
v_call: TRBV24-1
clone_size: NA
cdr3_aa: CATSDLRSSYNEQFF
cdr3_nt: TGTGCCACCAGTGATTTGCGTTCGAGCTACAATGAGCAGTTCTTC

j_call: TRBJ2-2
d_call: NA
v_call: TRBV2
clone_size: NA
cdr3_aa: CASSVRQPRYTGELFF
cdr3_nt: TGTGCCAGCAGTGTGCGACAGCCTCGTTACACCGGGGAGCTGTTTTTT

j_call: TRBJ1-3
d_call: NA
v_call: TRBV12-3/TRBV12-4
clone_size: NA
cdr3_aa: CASTAGLAAYF
cdr3_nt: TGTGCCAGCACCGCGGGCCTGGCTGCATATTTT

j_call: TRBJ2-1
d_call: TRBD2
v_call: TRBV18
clone_size: NA
cdr3_aa: CASSLSQREGEQFF
cdr3_nt: TGTGCCAGCTCTCTCAGCCAGCGGGAGGGTGAGCAGTTCTTC

j_call: TRBJ1-5
d_call: NA
v_call: TRBV10-3
clone_size: few
cdr3_aa: CAISESGSGPPQHF
cdr3_nt: TGTGCCATCAGTGAGTCTGGATCGGGTCCTCCCCAGCATTTT

j_call: TRBJ1-6
d_call: TRBD1
v_call: TRBV7-2
clone_size: few
cdr3_aa: CASSLYSGGNSPLHF
cdr3_nt: TGTGCCAGCAGCCTTTACTCAGGGGGCAATTCACCCCTCCACTTT

j_call: TRBJ2-7
d_call: TRBD1
v_call: TRBV7-2
clone_size: few
cdr3_aa: CASSLGTGPREQYF
cdr3_nt: TGTGCCAGCAGCTTAGGGACAGGCCCGCGGGAGCAGTACTTC

j_call: TRBJ2-1
d_call: NA
v_call: TRBV11-1
clone_size: NA
cdr3_aa: CASSPTAYPYNEQFF
cdr3_nt: TGTGCCAGCAGCCCGACAGCCTATCCGTACAATGAGCAGTTCTTC

j_call: TRBJ2-6
d_call: NA
v_call: TRBV21-1
clone_size: NA
cdr3_aa: CASSKGSGTSGSLFFSGANVLTF
cdr3_nt: TGTGCCAGCAGCAAAGGTAGCGGGACTAGCGGGAGTCTCTTTTTTTCTGGGGCCAACGTCCTGACTTTC

j_call: TRBJ1-1
d_call: NA
v_call: TRBV5-1
clone_size: NA
cdr3_aa: CASSLDRLLNTEAFF
cdr3_nt: TGCGCCAGCAGCTTAGACAGGCTTTTGAACACTGAAGCTTTCTTT

j_call: TRBJ2-7
d_call: NA
v_call: TRBV7-9
clone_size: NA
cdr3_aa: CASSFAGSGFYEQYF
cdr3_nt: TGTGCCAGCAGCTTCGCCGGGTCAGGATTTTACGAGCAGTACTTC

j_call: TRBJ2-7
d_call: NA
v_call: TRBV29-1
clone_size: NA
cdr3_aa: CSVEDEAGGNYEQYF
cdr3_nt: TGCAGCGTTGAAGATGAGGCAGGGGGGAACTACGAGCAGTACTTC

j_call: TRBJ1-5
d_call: TRBD1
v_call: TRBV6-1
clone_size: NA
cdr3_aa: CASSGTGGGSNQPQHF
cdr3_nt: TGTGCCAGCAGTGGGACAGGGGGCGGAAGCAATCAGCCCCAGCATTTT

j_call: TRBJ2-3
d_call: NA
v_call: TRBV12-3/TRBV12-4
clone_size: few
cdr3_aa: CASSLGTPTPTDTQYF
cdr3_nt: TGTGCCAGCAGTTTAGGGACACCCACCCCCACAGATACGCAGTATTTT

j_call: TRBJ2-2
d_call: TRBD2
v_call: TRBV5-1
clone_size: many
cdr3_aa: CASRSLAEENTGELFF
cdr3_nt: TGCGCCAGCAGGTCTCTAGCGGAGGAGAACACCGGGGAGCTGTTTTTT

j_call: TRBJ2-5
d_call: NA
v_call: TRBV5-1
clone_size: many
cdr3_aa: CASSLVSGIQETQYF
cdr3_nt: TGCGCCAGCAGCTTGGTCTCGGGGATCCAAGAGACCCAGTACTTC

j_call: TRBJ1-1
d_call: NA
v_call: TRBV7-9
clone_size: NA
cdr3_aa: CASSRRAPEAFF
cdr3_nt: TGTGCCAGCAGCCGCAGGGCTCCCGAAGCTTTCTTT

j_call: TRBJ1-2
d_call: NA
v_call: TRBV7-2
clone_size: NA
cdr3_aa: CASSLEQGGHGYTF
cdr3_nt: TGTGCCAGCAGCTTAGAACAGGGAGGCCATGGCTACACCTTC

j_call: TRBJ2-7
d_call: NA
v_call: TRBV27
clone_size: few
cdr3_aa: CASSLSTGGEQYF
cdr3_nt: TGTGCCAGCAGTTTATCGACAGGAGGCGAGCAGTACTTC

j_call: TRBJ2-7
d_call: NA
v_call: TRBV29-1
clone_size: NA
cdr3_aa: CSVVLGAGNEQYF
cdr3_nt: TGCAGCGTTGTTTTGGGGGCGGGAAACGAGCAGTACTTC

j_call: TRBJ2-1
d_call: TRBD2
v_call: TRBV4-1
clone_size: NA
cdr3_aa: CASSPPSGTSRSSYNEQFF
cdr3_nt: TGCGCCAGCAGCCCCCCCTCCGGGACTAGCCGAAGCTCCTACAATGAGCAGTTCTTC

j_call: TRBJ2-1
d_call: NA
v_call: TRBV6-6
clone_size: NA
cdr3_aa: CASSYDKNEQFF
cdr3_nt: TGTGCCAGCAGTTATGACAAAAATGAGCAGTTCTTC

j_call: TRBJ1-2
d_call: NA
v_call: TRBV6-4
clone_size: NA
cdr3_aa: CASVKEGKGYTF
cdr3_nt: TGTGCCAGCGTTAAGGAGGGAAAAGGCTACACCTTC

j_call: TRBJ2-7
d_call: TRBD1
v_call: TRBV29-1
clone_size: NA
cdr3_aa: CSAIQGQFYEQYF
cdr3_nt: TGCAGCGCCATCCAGGGACAGTTCTACGAGCAGTACTTC

j_call: TRBJ2-7
d_call: TRBD2
v_call: TRBV20-1
clone_size: few
cdr3_aa: CSARELAGASHEQYF
cdr3_nt: TGCAGTGCTAGAGAACTAGCGGGAGCTTCCCACGAGCAGTACTTC

j_call: TRBJ2-1
d_call: NA
v_call: TRBV5-5
clone_size: NA
cdr3_aa: CASILTSSYNEQFF
cdr3_nt: TGTGCCAGCATCTTAACGAGCTCCTACAATGAGCAGTTCTTC

j_call: TRBJ2-5
d_call: TRBD2
v_call: TRBV11-2
clone_size: NA
cdr3_aa: CASSPTSGGSQETQYF
cdr3_nt: TGTGCCAGCAGCCCAACTAGCGGGGGGTCCCAAGAGACCCAGTACTTC

j_call: TRBJ2-3
d_call: NA
v_call: TRBV4-1
clone_size: NA
cdr3_aa: CASSQDPPLVPTDTQYF
cdr3_nt: TGCGCCAGCAGCCAAGATCCCCCCCTGGTCCCCACAGATACGCAGTATTTT

j_call: TRBJ1-1
d_call: NA
v_call: TRBV2
clone_size: NA
cdr3_aa: CASSTNRVPNTEAFF
cdr3_nt: TGTGCCAGCAGCACGAACAGGGTCCCGAACACTGAAGCTTTCTTT

j_call: TRBJ1-1
d_call: NA
v_call: TRBV28
clone_size: few
cdr3_aa: CASSLDWQNTEAFF
cdr3_nt: TGTGCCAGCAGTTTAGATTGGCAGAACACTGAAGCTTTCTTT

j_call: TRBJ1-1
d_call: NA
v_call: TRBV6-2/TRBV6-3
clone_size: NA
cdr3_aa: CASSASNPPEAFF
cdr3_nt: TGTGCCAGCAGCGCCTCTAATCCTCCCGAAGCTTTCTTT

j_call: TRBJ2-1
d_call: NA
v_call: TRBV20-1
clone_size: NA
cdr3_aa: CSARDPQGKGEQFF
cdr3_nt: TGCAGTGCTAGAGATCCCCAGGGCAAGGGTGAGCAGTTCTTC

j_call: TRBJ1-5
d_call: NA
v_call: TRBV4-1
clone_size: few
cdr3_aa: CASSQEPDRKNQPQHF
cdr3_nt: TGCGCCAGCAGCCAAGAACCGGACAGAAAAAATCAGCCCCAGCATTTT

j_call: TRBJ1-5
d_call: TRBD1
v_call: TRBV12-3/TRBV12-4
clone_size: NA
cdr3_aa: CASRTGGGFYSNQPQHF
cdr3_nt: TGTGCCAGCAGGACAGGGGGCGGCTTTTATAGCAATCAGCCCCAGCATTTT

j_call: TRBJ2-1
d_call: NA
v_call: TRBV6-5
clone_size: NA
cdr3_aa: CASSYSQAGHNEQFF
cdr3_nt: TGTGCCAGCAGTTACTCTCAGGCAGGGCACAATGAGCAGTTCTTC

j_call: TRBJ2-3
d_call: TRBD1
v_call: TRBV9
clone_size: NA
cdr3_aa: CASSVRTGSDTQYF
cdr3_nt: TGTGCCAGCAGCGTTCGGACAGGGTCAGATACGCAGTATTTT

j_call: TRBJ2-1
d_call: TRBD2
v_call: TRBV6-2/TRBV6-3
clone_size: once
cdr3_aa: CASGAGNTYNEQFF
cdr3_nt: TGTGCCAGCGGAGCGGGGAATACCTACAATGAGCAGTTCTTC